Only a few counts were recorded for the clone carrying this T cell receptor beta chain. What it binds is not known. The data originate from a study of cytomegalovirus exposure and HLA in healthy donors. Study conclusions and caveats: Cytomegalovirus-associated status was assigned to around 160 TCR beta chains.

The germline V and J ends were trimmed by 7 bases and 7 bases, with 13 bases remaining between them. The CDR3 is made up of 12 amino acids. Per the germline V gene, CDR1 is MDHEN and CDR2 is SYDVKM. Healthy bone marrow donors made up the donor group. The PCR was carried out with 60 Vbeta primers and 13 Jbeta primers. Here immunoSEQ multiplex PCR was the method, and the copy in TCRdb shows in-frame clones only, minus some. The repertoire holds about 160,000 clones, with around three quarters as singletons. The source material was PBMCs. This TCR came from a woman in her thirties or forties in good health and CMV-seronegative. The chain carries TRBV28 and TRBJ1-1; a possible D gene is TRBD1 (5 bases). CDR3: CASTLSGLEAFF. The CDR3, as DNA: TGTGCCAGCACCCTATCAGGGCTTGAAGCTTTCTTT. Supplemented by reference TRBV28 and TRBJ1-1, the full variable domain reads DVKVTQSSRYLVKRTGEKVFLECVQDMDHENMFWYRQDPGLGLRLIYFSYDVKMKEKGDIPEGYSVSREKKERFSLILESASTNQTSMYLCASTLSGLEAFFGQGTRLTVV.